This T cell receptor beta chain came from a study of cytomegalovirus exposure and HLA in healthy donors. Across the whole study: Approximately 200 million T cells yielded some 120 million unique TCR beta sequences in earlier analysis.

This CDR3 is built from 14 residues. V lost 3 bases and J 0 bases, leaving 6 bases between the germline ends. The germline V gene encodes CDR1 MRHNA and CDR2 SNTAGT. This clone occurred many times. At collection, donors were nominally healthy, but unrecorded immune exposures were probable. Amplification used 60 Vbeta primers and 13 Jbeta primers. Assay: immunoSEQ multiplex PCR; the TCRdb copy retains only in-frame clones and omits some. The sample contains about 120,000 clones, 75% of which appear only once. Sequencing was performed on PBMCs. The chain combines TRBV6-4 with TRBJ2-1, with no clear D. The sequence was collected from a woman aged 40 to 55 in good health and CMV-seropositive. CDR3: CASSERSSYNEQFF. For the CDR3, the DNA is TGTGCCAGCAGTGAGCGGAGCTCCTACAATGAGCAGTTCTTC.